This T cell receptor (beta chain) was observed in a study of blood T cells in healthy people across ages. Primed by a sample-barcoded 5' primer and a J-beta primer mix, a second PCR proceeded for 7 to 11 cycles. One entry per CDR3 protein results from TCRdb running MiXCR on the 5' RACE reads. The data hold 700,000 to 900,000 distinct CDR3 sequences, with about 48% observed a single time. This clonotype was picked up a small number of times. The source material was blood. This TCR came from an elderly man in good health.

The CDR3 sequence is CASSAWGAELNTEAFF. As DNA, the CDR3 is TGTGCCAGCAGCGCCTGGGGCGCGGAGCTGAACACTGAAGCTTTCTTT. V gene TRBV7-9 combines with J gene TRBJ1-1, with a weak D call TRBD1 (5 bases). Germline V gene data show CDR1 as SEHNR and CDR2 as FQNEAQ (reference sequence). This CDR3 is built from 16 residues. V lost 5 bases and J lost 0, with 16 bases in between.